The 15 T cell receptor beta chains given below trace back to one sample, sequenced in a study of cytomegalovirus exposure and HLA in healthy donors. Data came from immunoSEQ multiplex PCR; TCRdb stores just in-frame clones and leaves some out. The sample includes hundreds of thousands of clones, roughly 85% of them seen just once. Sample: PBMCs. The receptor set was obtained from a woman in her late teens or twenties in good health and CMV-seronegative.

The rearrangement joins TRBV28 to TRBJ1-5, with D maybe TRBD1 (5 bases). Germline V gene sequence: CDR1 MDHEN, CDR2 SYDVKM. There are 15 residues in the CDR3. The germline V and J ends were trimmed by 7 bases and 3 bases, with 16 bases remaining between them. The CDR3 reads CASTLDSFLNQPQHF. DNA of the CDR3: TGTGCCAGCACCTTAGACAGCTTTCTCAATCAGCCCCAGCATTTT.

The CDR3 sequence: CASSPPHRSSGNTIYF. DNA of the CDR3: TGTGCCAGCAGCCCCCCGCACCGGAGCTCTGGAAACACCATATATTTT. J is TRBJ1-3 and V is TRBV11-3; no clear D gene. This CDR3 has 16 amino acids. V lost 5 bases to trimming and J lost 0 bases, with 14 bases between them. CDR1 is SGHNT, CDR2 YENEEA, per germline.

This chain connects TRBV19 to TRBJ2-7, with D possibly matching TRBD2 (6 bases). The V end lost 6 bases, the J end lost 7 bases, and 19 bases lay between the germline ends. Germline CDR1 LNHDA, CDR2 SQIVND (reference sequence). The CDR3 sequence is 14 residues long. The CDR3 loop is CASRAWGVDREQYF. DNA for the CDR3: TGTGCCAGTAGGGCGTGGGGGGTCGATCGGGAGCAGTACTTC.

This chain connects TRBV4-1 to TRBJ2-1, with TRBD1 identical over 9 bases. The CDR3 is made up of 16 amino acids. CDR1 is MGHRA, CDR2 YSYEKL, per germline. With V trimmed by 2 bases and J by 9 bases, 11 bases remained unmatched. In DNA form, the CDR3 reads TGCGCCAGCAGCCAATCCCGGGACAGGGACACAAGTGAGCAGTTCTTC. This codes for CASSQSRDRDTSEQFF.

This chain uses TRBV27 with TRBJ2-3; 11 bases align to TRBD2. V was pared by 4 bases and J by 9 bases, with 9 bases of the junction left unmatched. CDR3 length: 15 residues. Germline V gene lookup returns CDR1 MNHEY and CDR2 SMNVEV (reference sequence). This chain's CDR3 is CASSSGLAARITQYF. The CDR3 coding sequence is TGTGCCAGCAGTTCGGGACTAGCGGCTAGGATAACGCAGTATTTT.

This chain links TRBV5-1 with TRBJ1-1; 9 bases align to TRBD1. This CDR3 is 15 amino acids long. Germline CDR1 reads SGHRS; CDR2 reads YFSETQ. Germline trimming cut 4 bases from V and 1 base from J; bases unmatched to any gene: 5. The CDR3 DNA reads TGCGCCAGCAGCGCCGGGACAGGGCCGAACACTGAAGCTTTCTTT. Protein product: CASSAGTGPNTEAFF.

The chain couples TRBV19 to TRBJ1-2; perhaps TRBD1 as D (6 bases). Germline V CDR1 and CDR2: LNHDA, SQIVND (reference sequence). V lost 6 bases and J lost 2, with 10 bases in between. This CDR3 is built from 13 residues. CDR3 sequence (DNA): TGTGCCAGTAGGGAGACAGGAAACTATGGCTACACCTTC. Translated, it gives CASRETGNYGYTF. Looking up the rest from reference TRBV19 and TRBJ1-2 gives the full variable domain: DGGITQSPKYLFRKEGQNVTLSCEQNLNHDAMYWYRQDPGQGLRLIYYSQIVNDFQKGDIAEGYSVSREKKESFPLTVTSAQKNPTAFYLCASRETGNYGYTFGSGTRLTVV.

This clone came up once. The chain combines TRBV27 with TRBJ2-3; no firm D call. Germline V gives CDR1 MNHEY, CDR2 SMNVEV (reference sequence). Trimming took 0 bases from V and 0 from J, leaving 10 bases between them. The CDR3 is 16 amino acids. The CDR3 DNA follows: TGTGCCAGCAGTTTATCCCAGGTTGCTAGCACAGATACGCAGTATTTT. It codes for CASSLSQVASTDTQYF.

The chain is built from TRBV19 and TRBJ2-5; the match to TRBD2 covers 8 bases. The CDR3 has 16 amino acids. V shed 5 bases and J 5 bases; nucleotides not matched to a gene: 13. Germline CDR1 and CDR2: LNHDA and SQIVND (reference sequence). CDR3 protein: CASSFGSGTSGETQYF. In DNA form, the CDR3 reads TGTGCCAGTAGTTTTGGTAGCGGGACCTCGGGGGAGACCCAGTACTTC.

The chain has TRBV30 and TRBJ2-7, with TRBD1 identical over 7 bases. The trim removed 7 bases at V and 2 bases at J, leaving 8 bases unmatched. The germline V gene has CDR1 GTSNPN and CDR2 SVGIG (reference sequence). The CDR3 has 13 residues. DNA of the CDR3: TGTGCCTCTGAAGACAGGGTCACCTACGAGCAGTACTTC. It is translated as CASEDRVTYEQYF. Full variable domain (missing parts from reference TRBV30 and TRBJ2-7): SQTIHQWPATLVQPVGSPLSLECTVEGTSNPNLYWYRQAAGRGLQLLFYSVGIGQISSEVPQNLSASRPQDRQFILSSKKLLLSDSGFYLCASEDRVTYEQYFGPGTRLTVT.

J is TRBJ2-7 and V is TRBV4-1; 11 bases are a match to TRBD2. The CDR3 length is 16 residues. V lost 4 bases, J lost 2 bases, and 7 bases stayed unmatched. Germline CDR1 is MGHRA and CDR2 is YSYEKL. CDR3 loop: CASSPTGLAETYEQYF. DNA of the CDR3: TGCGCCAGCAGCCCTACGGGACTAGCGGAGACCTACGAGCAGTACTTC.

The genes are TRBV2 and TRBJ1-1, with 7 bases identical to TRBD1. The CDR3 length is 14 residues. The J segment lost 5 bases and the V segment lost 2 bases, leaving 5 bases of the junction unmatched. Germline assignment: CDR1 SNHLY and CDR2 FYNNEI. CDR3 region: CASSENQGGTEAFF. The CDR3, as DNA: TGTGCCAGCAGTGAAAATCAGGGGGGAACTGAAGCTTTCTTT.

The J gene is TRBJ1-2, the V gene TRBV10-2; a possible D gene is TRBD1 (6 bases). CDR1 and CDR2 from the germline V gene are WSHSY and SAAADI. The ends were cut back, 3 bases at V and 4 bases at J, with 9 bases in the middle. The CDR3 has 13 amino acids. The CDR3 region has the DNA TGCGCCAGCAGTGACTACAGGGTCTATGGCTACACCTTC. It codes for CASSDYRVYGYTF.

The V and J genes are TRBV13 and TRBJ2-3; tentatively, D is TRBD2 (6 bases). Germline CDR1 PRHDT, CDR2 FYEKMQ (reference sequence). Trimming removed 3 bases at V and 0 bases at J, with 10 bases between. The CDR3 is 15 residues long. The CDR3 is CASSLAGPSTDTQYF. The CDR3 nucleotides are TGTGCCAGCAGCTTGGCGGGACCTAGCACAGATACGCAGTATTTT. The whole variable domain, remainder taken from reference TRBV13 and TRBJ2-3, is AAGVIQSPRHLIKEKRETATLKCYPIPRHDTVYWYQQGPGQDPQFLISFYEKMQSDKGSIPDRFSAQQFSDYHSELNMSSLELGDSALYFCASSLAGPSTDTQYFGPGTRLTVL.

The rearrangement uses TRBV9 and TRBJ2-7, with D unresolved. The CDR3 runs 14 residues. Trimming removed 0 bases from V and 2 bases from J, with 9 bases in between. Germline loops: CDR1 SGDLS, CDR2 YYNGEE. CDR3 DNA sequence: TGTGCCAGCAGCGTAGCAGGAACTGCCTACGAGCAGTACTTC. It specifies CASSVAGTAYEQYF.